This T cell receptor beta chain was sequenced in a study of beta chain features in type 1 diabetes. Study-wide background: No patient-donor differences in age, gender, total cells or subset yield.

On average, the one heparinised blood draw given by each donor was around 110 mL. This clone was picked up a small number of times. Its specificity is not known. This CDR3 is built from 16 residues. The V gene's germline CDR1 is LGHNA and CDR2 YSLEER. V lost 0 bases and J lost 1, with 13 bases in between. Broader study findings: Amplification by PCR could prefer shorter templates, with the same effect in patients and controls. All four CD4+ subsets from Type 1 diabetes patients carried moderately but significantly shorter TCRB CDR3s.

The isolated RNA, all of it, was reverse transcribed, so expressed TCRB transcripts were what got sequenced. The assay was immunoSEQ multiplex PCR, and TCRdb's table has in-frame clones only and misses some. Altogether 40,000 to 55,000 clones are present, roughly 47% being singletons, with the ten largest covering around 0.13%. The sequencing sample was made of stem cell memory CD4+ T cells from blood. The sequence was collected from a man younger than 40 with type 1 diabetes. The gene calls are TRBV4-3 and TRBJ2-7; D is perhaps TRBD2 (5 bases). This CDR3 reads CASSQDLRRLSYEQYF. For the CDR3, the DNA is TGCGCCAGCAGCCAAGATTTAAGGAGGCTGTCCTACGAGCAGTACTTC.